This TCR beta chain originates from a study of neurological immune-mediated disorders (dated by TCRdb to the late 2010s). In the study overall: Of the roughly 34 multiple sclerosis patients, some 31 had relapsing-remitting MS and 3 had secondary progressive MS. Longitudinal HAM/TSP and healthy donors were sampled at 3 time-points each (about 3-40 month intervals). The cohort comprised 65 to 75 subjects: 14 HAM/TSP patients, approximately 34 multiple sclerosis patients and around 20 healthy controls. Alongside PBMC samples, the set of about 100 TCR-beta libraries contained longitudinal samples, technical triplicates, and paired CD4+ and CD8+ T-cell subsets that had been sorted. Using UMI-based sequencing, the study compared peripheral blood TCR-beta repertoires from patients with HTLV-I-associated myelopathy (HAM/TSP), patients with multiple sclerosis, and healthy controls.

Broad study findings and their caveats: No identical CDR3 amino acid sequences were found to be shared among expanded clones across subjects, suggesting that TCR-beta repertoires were private in all groups. The highest TCR clonal expansion was observed in HAM/TSP patients, whereas the lowest was observed in MS patients, even when compared with healthy controls. In a phylogenetic analysis, the repertoires of 18 out of 34 MS patients fell into a single cluster of related CDR3 sequences, pointing to a possible signature at the repertoire level. The MS cluster showed no association with clinical or MRI features, and the authors stated that larger cohorts are needed.

In the paper's terms, the time point label means: longitudinal time-point 3. Unsorted PBMC libraries were generated from 2 million PBMCs stored in RNAlater at -80 °C until RNA extraction. Multiple sclerosis patients were enrolled in a US clinical protocol evaluating disease progression by magnetic resonance imaging. Peripheral blood underwent Ficoll-Hypaque density gradient centrifugation to isolate PBMCs, which were then cryopreserved in liquid nitrogen. cDNA was synthesized by template-switch 5'RACE using a primer carrying a 10-nucleotide random unique molecular identifier by which each TCR transcript was tagged. Every sequencing run yielded over 170 million TCR-beta sequences covering 15-18 subjects. The RNeasy kit was used to extract total RNA. The KAPA Real-time Library Amplification kit was used to amplify TCR-beta VDJ regions with primers for the TCR constant region and the 5'RACE anchor. Sample indexes and Illumina adaptors were added in a first PCR, and a second PCR then increased library yield. After Ampure bead purification, the roughly 650 bp TCR product was size-selected on a 2% E-gel SizeSelection system. Library quality was checked on a Bioanalyzer, concentration was measured with Qubit, and libraries were quantified with the Kapa Library Quantification kit before pooling. Paired-end 2 x 150 bp sequencing of the libraries was performed on an Illumina HiSeq 2500. To increase sequence diversity, roughly 25-31% phiX was spiked into each library pool. Concerning the study's data processing: The quality-filtered reads were processed with the UMI-based MiGEC pipeline, whose error correction step removed more than 75% of the raw TCR sequences. IMGT germline references were used for aligning VDJ genes, and each clonotype was defined as a unique CDR3 amino acid sequence together with its V-J genes. Clonal expansion, Shannon diversity and CDR3 relatedness were evaluated with VDJtools (CalcPairwiseDistances, ClusterSamples), while phylogenetic trees were built in CLCbio workbench. Expanded clones were defined as having at least 8 unique UMIs, based on coefficient-of-variation modelling across technical triplicates. TCRdb cleaned the public reads at Q25 with fastp, built clones with MiXCR and kept in-frame beta chains. Each entry merges the rows of one CDR3 protein and shows their most common DNA and genes. TCRdb assigned the V and J calls; the authors' analysis was not used. This sample holds tens of thousands of distinct CDR3 sequences; about 4% were observed only once. Roughly 5.6% of the sample is in the top ten clones.

CDR3 length: 13 amino acids, cysteine to phenylalanine. Left in the record is the CDR3 DNA by itself, 39 bases read in frame from the first base. In the germline V gene (reference sequence), CDR1 corresponds to DFQATT and CDR2 to SNEGSKA. Trimming at the junction amounts to 5 bases on V and 4 bases on J, and the germline ends lie 12 bases apart. This clonotype was counted many times. Its antigen has not been determined. No much larger clone is present one base from it, and per-base qualities are unavailable. The chain links TRBV20-1 with TRBJ1-3, with TRBD1 perhaps the D gene, on 6 matching bases. Sequencing was done on a sample of PBMCs. The receptor comes from a woman aged 55 to 70 with multiple sclerosis. The CDR3: CSARGGGGNTIYF. The DNA is as follows: TGCAGTGCTCGAGGGGGGGGAGGAAACACCATATATTTT.